This is a list of T cell receptor beta chains from one sample in a study of blood T cell repertoires in COVID-19. Libraries were prepared by immunoSEQ multiplex PCR; TCRdb keeps only in-frame clonotypes and omits some of them. This table has approximately 230,000 clones, around 90% appearing once. Sequencing was performed on peripheral blood. The origin of the receptors is a man aged 18-30 years with active or convalescent COVID-19. The CDR3 runs from the conserved cysteine through the conserved F or W. A D gene is named only where the DNA matches it firmly. Not all rows give a size; the values are once, few, many and, for expanded clones, a class.

j_call clone_size v_call d_call cdr3_nt cdr3_aa
TRBJ1-1 . TRBV7-3 TRBD1 TGTGCCAGCAGCTATGGACAGGGGGGACCCGAAGCTTTCTTT CASSYGQGGPEAFF
TRBJ1-6 . TRBV7-2 . TGTGCCAGCAGCTTAGAAATCAGGGGTATCGATTCACCCCTCCACTTT CASSLEIRGIDSPLHF
TRBJ2-7 . TRBV19 . TGTGCCAGTAGTAAAAAACAGGGTGAGCAGTACTTC CASSKKQGEQYF
TRBJ1-5 . TRBV6-2/TRBV6-3 . TGTGCCAGCAGTTCCGGACAGATAAGCAATCAGCCCCAGCATTTT CASSSGQISNQPQHF
TRBJ2-3 once TRBV4-3 . TGCGCCAGCAGCCAGGCCAGAGGCCAGTACACAGATACGCAGTATTTT CASSQARGQYTDTQYF
TRBJ1-1 few TRBV10-1 TRBD1 TGCGCCAGCAGTCGGACAGGGGAGGCTGAAGCTTTCTTT CASSRTGEAEAFF
TRBJ2-1 . TRBV6-2/TRBV6-3 TRBD2 TGTGCCAGCAGTTGGGGACTAGCGGGGGGGCCGTACGATGAGCAGTTCTTC CASSWGLAGGPYDEQFF
TRBJ2-1 . TRBV7-8 . TGTGCCAGCAGCTTCCTCGGACTTAGCTCCTACAATGAGCAGTTCTTC CASSFLGLSSYNEQFF
TRBJ2-7 . TRBV6-5 . TGTGCCAGCAGTTACTCGAGGAACTACGAGCAGTACTTC CASSYSRNYEQYF
TRBJ1-5 once TRBV9 . TGTGCCAGCAGCCCATACGCAGGGAACCAGCCCCAGCATTTT CASSPYAGNQPQHF
TRBJ2-7 . TRBV27 TRBD1 TGTGCCAGCAATCACGCTCCGGGACAGGGGGTGTACGAGCAGTACTTC CASNHAPGQGVYEQYF
TRBJ2-7 . TRBV5-4 TRBD1 TGTGCCAGCAGTGAGGGGGACAGGGGGCGGTACGAGCAGTACTTC CASSEGDRGRYEQYF
TRBJ1-2 . TRBV6-6 . TGTGCCAGCAGCCAACGGACAGCCTTTAACTATGGCTACACCTTC CASSQRTAFNYGYTF
TRBJ1-2 . TRBV7-9 TRBD1 TGTGCCAGCAGCCCAGGGGGTTTACTCTATGGCTACACCTTC CASSPGGLLYGYTF
TRBJ1-2 . TRBV30 TRBD1 TGTGCCTGGAGTGTAACAGGGGGCTGGTACTATGGCTACACCTTC CAWSVTGGWYYGYTF
TRBJ2-2 . TRBV10-3 TRBD2 TGTGCCATCAGTGTGGGATGGACTAGCGGGGACATCAACACCGGGGAGCTGTTTTTT CAISVGWTSGDINTGELFF
TRBJ2-2 once TRBV7-7 TRBD2 TGTGCCAGCACCCCCTCCCCACTAGCGGGCACCGGGGAGCTGTTTTTT CASTPSPLAGTGELFF
TRBJ1-1 . TRBV19 TRBD1 TGTGCCAGTAGCCCCATTGGGACAGGGAACTTTCGTGCTTTCTTT CASSPIGTGNFRAFF
TRBJ2-1 . TRBV27 TRBD2 TGTGCCAGCAGTTTATCGCCGAGGACTAGCGACGTATACAATGAGCAGTTCTTC CASSLSPRTSDVYNEQFF
TRBJ1-2 . TRBV30 TRBD1 TGTGCCTGCCCCCTTGGGACAGGGTTGAACTATGGCTACACCTTC CACPLGTGLNYGYTF
TRBJ2-7 . TRBV7-3 TRBD2 TGTGCCAGCAGCTTAAACGGACTAGCGGGAGTCGAGCAGTACTTC CASSLNGLAGVEQYF
TRBJ2-2 . TRBV19 . TGTGCCAGTAGTTCCGGGGACTGGAGAGGCGGGGAGCTGTTTTTT CASSSGDWRGGELFF
TRBJ2-3 . TRBV7-9 TRBD1 TGTGCCAGCAGATCCCCCCTGCCTACCGGGACAGGGACAGATACGCAGTATTTT CASRSPLPTGTGTDTQYF
TRBJ2-7 once TRBV7-2 . TGTGCCAGCAGCCCTTCTCCAGGGCGCTACGAGCAGTACTTC CASSPSPGRYEQYF
TRBJ2-1 . TRBV5-1 TRBD1 TGCGCCAGCAGCGGGGGGACAGGGGACAATGAGCAGTTCTTC CASSGGTGDNEQFF